This entry lists 30 T cell receptor beta chains sequenced from one sample in a study of blood T cell repertoires in COVID-19. TCRdb's table, derived via immunoSEQ multiplex PCR, lists solely in-frame clones and lacks some. The sample has tens of thousands of clones; roughly 87% are singletons. The specimen sequenced was peripheral blood. The receptors were gathered from a woman of 80 years or more with acute or convalescent COVID-19.

The V call is TRBV5-5, the J call TRBJ2-1; D unclear. The length of the CDR3 is 12 residues. CDR1 is SGHKS and CDR2 is YYEKEE in the germline V gene (reference sequence). With 3 bases removed from V and 10 bases from J, the gap between germline ends came to 11 bases. The CDR3 DNA is TGTGCCAGCAGCTCGCCGTGGCGGGAGCAGTTCTTC. As protein: CASSSPWREQFF.

This rearrangement joins TRBV29-1 to TRBJ2-2; TRBD2 matches at 10 bases. V gave up 4 bases and J gave up 4 bases; unmatched junction bases: 6. Germline CDR1 SQVTM, CDR2 ANQGSEA. The CDR3 has 15 amino acids. The CDR3 is CSVAAGGTSTGELFF. In DNA form, the CDR3 reads TGCAGCGTTGCAGCGGGAGGGACGAGCACCGGGGAGCTGTTTTTT.

This chain's CDR3 is CASSFGTGTVFNQPQHF. The DNA for the CDR3 is TGTGCCAGCAGCTTCGGGACCGGGACAGTTTTCAATCAGCCCCAGCATTTT. The chain carries TRBV5-6 and TRBJ1-5, with TRBD1 matching over 7 bases. Germline lookup yields CDR1 SGHDT and CDR2 YYEEEE. Trimming removed 2 bases from V and 3 bases from J; junction bases left unmatched: 11. CDR3 size: 17 residues. The variable domain in full, with the rest retrieved from reference TRBV5-6 and TRBJ1-5, is DAGVTQSPTHLIKTRGQQVTLRCSPKSGHDTVSWYQQALGQGPQFIFQYYEEEERQRGNFPDRFSGHQFPNYSSELNVNALLLGDSALYLCASSFGTGTVFNQPQHFGDGTRLSIL.

This clone was seen a handful of times. The chain couples TRBV5-1 to TRBJ1-5; D ambiguous. Germline V CDR1 and CDR2: SGHRS, YFSETQ. This CDR3 is 15 amino acids long. V lost 0 bases and J lost 7, with 14 bases in between. CDR3 loop: CASSLGAGTGQPQHF. As DNA, the CDR3 is TGCGCCAGCAGCTTGGGGGCGGGCACCGGGCAGCCCCAGCATTTT.

This clone was counted a single time. The CDR3 sequence: CASSLGRGYGDEQYF. CDR3 coding DNA: TGCGCCAGCAGCTTGGGAAGGGGGTACGGGGACGAGCAGTACTTC. The genes are TRBV5-1 and TRBJ2-7; possibly TRBD1 for D (6 bases). This CDR3 has 15 amino acids. V lost 0 bases, J lost 5 bases, and 15 bases lay in between. Germline CDR1 is SGHRS and CDR2 is YFSETQ.

The sample holds a few counts of this clone. The chain uses TRBV6-5 and TRBJ1-2; D ambiguous. V lost 7 bases and J 4 bases, leaving 16 bases between the germline ends. Germline CDR1 reads MNHEY; CDR2 reads SVGAGI. The CDR3 is 14 residues long. CDR3 in amino acids: CASTNPGLGYGYTF. CDR3 nucleotides: TGTGCCAGCACCAACCCGGGGTTAGGCTATGGCTACACCTTC.

The chain links TRBV30 to TRBJ1-4; D is undetermined. Trimming took 1 base from V and 8 from J, leaving 17 bases between them. The CDR3 is 15 residues long. Germline values: CDR1 GTSNPN, CDR2 SVGIG (reference sequence). CDR3 in amino acids: CAWSAGKYADEKLFF. The CDR3 bases are TGTGCCTGGAGTGCGGGGAAATACGCCGACGAAAAACTGTTTTTT.

V and J are TRBV7-2 and TRBJ2-7; 7 bases map to TRBD1. This CDR3 spans 15 amino acids. Germline V gene data show CDR1 as SGHTA and CDR2 as FQGNSA. Trimming removed 2 bases from V and 7 bases from J; junction bases left unmatched: 11. The CDR3 protein is CASSLQGRQGKEQYF. CDR3 bases: TGTGCCAGCAGCTTACAGGGTCGACAGGGCAAAGAGCAGTACTTC. The variable domain in full, with the rest retrieved from reference TRBV7-2 and TRBJ2-7, is GAGVSQSPSNKVTEKGKDVELRCDPISGHTALYWYRQSLGQGLEFLIYFQGNSAPDKSGLPSDRFSAERTGGSVSTLTIQRTQQEDSAVYLCASSLQGRQGKEQYFGPGTRLTVT.

This clone appeared a few times. The chain's CDR3 is CASSYSAADTQYF. The CDR3 DNA follows: TGTGCCAGCAGTTACTCAGCTGCAGATACGCAGTATTTT. The chain carries TRBV6-2 or TRBV6-3 and TRBJ2-3, with D uncertain. V was trimmed by 0 bases and J by 4 bases, leaving 5 bases between them. The CDR3 is made up of 13 amino acids. Looked up from germline, CDR1 is MNHEY and CDR2 is SVGEGT.

This rearrangement joins TRBV9 to TRBJ2-3; 7 bases agree with TRBD2. Germline values: CDR1 SGDLS, CDR2 YYNGEE. The CDR3 totals 18 residues. Trimming removed 2 bases from V and 2 bases from J; junction bases left unmatched: 14. The CDR3 region is CASSVLGSGTKDTDTQYF. CDR3 nucleotide sequence: TGTGCCAGCAGCGTCCTAGGGTCCGGGACTAAAGACACAGATACGCAGTATTTT.

The V gene is TRBV19, the J gene TRBJ1-5; D unclear. Looked up from germline, CDR1 is LNHDA and CDR2 is SQIVND (reference sequence). This CDR3 comprises 13 residues. Trimming pared 7 bases from V and 6 bases from J, leaving 13 bases between. CDR3 sequence reads: CASTGVEGQPQHF. In nucleotides, the CDR3 is TGTGCCAGTACCGGGGTTGAGGGTCAGCCCCAGCATTTT.

The chain is built from TRBV28 and TRBJ1-4; a weak D match, TRBD1 (6 bases). Trimming pared 6 bases from V and 5 bases from J, leaving 13 bases between. Germline V gives CDR1 MDHEN, CDR2 SYDVKM. The CDR3 runs to 14 residues. The DNA of the CDR3 is TGTGCCAGCAGGCCAGGGGAGTTGAATGAAAAACTGTTTTTT. It yields the protein CASRPGELNEKLFF.

The chain has TRBV28 and TRBJ1-2; 9 bases are shared with TRBD1. Losses at the gene ends were 2 bases for V and 4 bases for J; bases not matched to a gene: 11. The CDR3 spans 17 residues. Germline CDR1 MDHEN, CDR2 SYDVKM. The CDR3 here is CASSLVGTGLTIYGYTF. The CDR3 DNA reads as TGTGCCAGCAGTTTAGTCGGGACAGGGCTAACTATCTATGGCTACACCTTC.

The genes are TRBV6-1 and TRBJ1-4, with 8 bases aligning to TRBD1. The CDR3 is 16 residues long. Unmatched junction bases numbered 8, after V lost 0 bases and J lost 8 bases. Germline CDR1 and CDR2: MNHNS and SASEGT. The CDR3 loop reads CASSEARAGGGEKLFF. CDR3 DNA: TGTGCCAGCAGTGAAGCGCGGGCAGGGGGCGGGGAAAAACTGTTTTTT.

V and J are TRBV5-1 and TRBJ2-1; D perhaps matches TRBD2 (5 bases). Germline V gene sequence: CDR1 SGHRS, CDR2 YFSETQ. The CDR3 contains 14 residues. Trimming removed 0 bases from V and 5 bases from J, with 9 bases in between. The CDR3 DNA follows: TGCGCCAGCAGCTTGGCCGCAGCGGACAATGAGCAGTTCTTC. It codes for CASSLAAADNEQFF.

The chain carries TRBV28 and TRBJ2-1; 15 nucleotides agree with TRBD2. The V segment lost 10 bases and the J segment 7 bases; nucleotides outside the gene matches: 5. Per germline, CDR1 MDHEN and CDR2 SYDVKM. CDR3 length: 14 residues. CDR3 in DNA: TGTGCCACGCACGGGACTAGCGGGAGGAATGAGCAGTTCTTC. Amino acid sequence: CATHGTSGRNEQFF.

The CDR3 region has the DNA TGTGCCAGCAGCGCAGACGGACAGAACTACGAGCAGTACTTC. Amino acid sequence: CASSADGQNYEQYF. The chain is built from TRBV11-1 and TRBJ2-7, with a tentative D call TRBD1 (6 bases). The germline V and J ends were trimmed by 5 bases and 3 bases, with 14 bases remaining between them. The CDR3 sequence is 14 residues long. Germline V gives CDR1 SGHAT, CDR2 FQDESV (reference sequence).

This rearrangement joins TRBV29-1 to TRBJ2-5; weak D call: TRBD2 (5 bases). Germline CDR1 and CDR2: SQVTM and ANQGSEA. V was trimmed by 3 bases and J by 4 bases, leaving 12 bases between them. CDR3 size: 13 residues. The CDR3 reads CSVDPEGLETQYF. The CDR3, as DNA: TGCAGCGTTGACCCTGAGGGTTTAGAGACCCAGTACTTC.

The V and J genes are TRBV5-1 and TRBJ2-7, with a tentative D call TRBD2 (6 bases). Germline CDR1 SGHRS, CDR2 YFSETQ. V was shortened by 4 bases and J by 4 bases, with 15 bases between the two germline ends. This CDR3 contains 14 residues. CDR3 nucleotide sequence: TGCGCCAGCAGCGGCCGGGGACTCCCATACGAGCAGTACTTC. This gives the protein CASSGRGLPYEQYF.

This clone was found a few times. V and J are TRBV5-1 and TRBJ1-4, with a possible D match to TRBD1 (6 bases). Germline values: CDR1 SGHRS, CDR2 YFSETQ. The ends were cut back, 6 bases at V and 8 bases at J, with 20 bases in the middle. The CDR3 contains 15 residues. The CDR3 coding sequence is TGCGCCAGCACCTCGACCGGGACAATGAAGGAAAAACTGTTTTTT. Its protein is CASTSTGTMKEKLFF.

The chain links TRBV24-1 to TRBJ1-2; maybe TRBD1 (6 bases). V lost 3 bases and J 8 bases, leaving 24 bases between the germline ends. The CDR3 totals 17 residues. Germline V gives CDR1 KGHDR, CDR2 SFDVKD. Here the CDR3 DNA reads TGTGCCACCAGTGATCTAACTACGACAGGCTCGTCGTGGGGCTACACCTTC. Translated, it gives CATSDLTTTGSSWGYTF.

This clone was counted a few times. The chain links TRBV24-1 to TRBJ2-1, with 11 nucleotides matching TRBD1. V shed 2 bases, J shed 3 bases, and the junction held 2 bases outside the gene matches. There are 16 residues in the CDR3. CDR1 is KGHDR and CDR2 is SFDVKD in the germline V gene. CDR3 bases: TGTGCCACCAGTGATTGGGACAGGGGGTTCTACAATGAGCAGTTCTTC. This sequence encodes CATSDWDRGFYNEQFF.

The gene calls are TRBV6-5 and TRBJ1-4, with D hard to call. Germline CDR1 is MNHEY and CDR2 is SVGAGI. The V end lost 6 bases, the J end lost 7 bases, and 18 bases lay between the germline ends. The CDR3 has 15 amino acids. The CDR3 reads CASRGRTAGGEKLFF. The CDR3 DNA reads as TGTGCCAGCAGGGGGAGGACCGCCGGTGGTGAAAAACTGTTTTTT.

The chain uses TRBV28 and TRBJ2-3, with D perhaps matching TRBD1 (6 bases). Trimming removed 7 bases from V and 8 bases from J, with 13 bases in between. Germline-derived CDR1 and CDR2 are MDHEN and SYDVKM. There are 12 residues in the CDR3. CDR3 in DNA: TGTGCCAGCAAAGAGGGACAACTTACGCAGTATTTT. Its translation is CASKEGQLTQYF.

V and J are TRBV5-1 and TRBJ2-1; the match to TRBD2 covers 10 bases. The J segment lost 4 bases and the V segment lost 5 bases, leaving 3 bases of the junction unmatched. Germline V gene data show CDR1 as SGHRS and CDR2 as YFSETQ. This CDR3 has 14 amino acids. For the CDR3, the DNA is TGCGCCAGCAGTGCTAGCGGGAGATACAATGAGCAGTTCTTC. Its protein product is CASSASGRYNEQFF.

V gene TRBV13 combines with J gene TRBJ2-7; 7 bases are a match to TRBD2. V lost 2 bases to trimming and J lost 5 bases; unmatched junction nucleotides: 6. Germline V gives CDR1 PRHDT, CDR2 FYEKMQ (reference sequence). The CDR3 totals 14 residues. The CDR3 bases are TGTGCCAGCAGCTTACGGACTAGTCATCACGAGCAGTACTTC. Amino acid sequence: CASSLRTSHHEQYF.

This clone was seen only a few times. The V and J genes are TRBV6-5 and TRBJ1-1; D gene unclear. The germline V and J ends were trimmed by 7 bases and 5 bases, with 11 bases remaining between them. The CDR3 spans 12 residues. Germline CDR1 MNHEY, CDR2 SVGAGI. DNA of the CDR3: TGTGCCAGCATGCGGGTGGTGACTGAAGCTTTCTTT. Protein sequence: CASMRVVTEAFF.

This clone was recorded only once. The chain links TRBV19 to TRBJ2-7, with 7 nucleotides matching TRBD1. This CDR3 region has 13 residues. CDR1 LNHDA and CDR2 SQIVND come from the germline V gene (reference sequence). V lost 4 bases, J lost 3 bases, and 3 bases stayed unmatched. Written as DNA, the CDR3 is TGTGCCAGTAGTACCCGGGACAGCTACGAGCAGTACTTC. It is translated as CASSTRDSYEQYF. The full variable domain, its missing parts supplied by reference TRBV19 and TRBJ2-7, is DGGITQSPKYLFRKEGQNVTLSCEQNLNHDAMYWYRQDPGQGLRLIYYSQIVNDFQKGDIAEGYSVSREKKESFPLTVTSAQKNPTAFYLCASSTRDSYEQYFGPGTRLTVT.

This chain links TRBV29-1 with TRBJ1-5; TRBD1 might be the D (5 bases). CDR1 SQVTM and CDR2 ANQGSEA come from the germline V gene. Between the trimmed V and J ends, which lost 5 bases and 4 bases, there was a span of 15 bases. The CDR3 is 14 residues long. The DNA of the CDR3 is TGCAGCGTTCCAGGGCAGTCCCTTAATCAGCCCCAGCATTTT. Translated: CSVPGQSLNQPQHF.

V usage is TRBV7-2 and J usage is TRBJ2-3, with 9 bases that match TRBD2. Looked up from germline, CDR1 is SGHTA and CDR2 is FQGNSA. Trimming at V came to 10 bases and at J to 2 bases, leaving 16 bases not matched to a gene. The CDR3 extends over 17 amino acids. This CDR3 is CATHPQAGGKITDTQYF. CDR3 DNA: TGTGCCACCCACCCCCAAGCGGGAGGTAAGATCACAGATACGCAGTATTTT.